What follows are 27 T cell receptor beta chains derived from one specimen sequenced in a study of radiotherapy plus CTLA-4 blockade in lung cancer. The protocol was immunoSEQ multiplex PCR, while the TCRdb copy is restricted to in-frame clones and leaves out a portion. Of 45,000 to 60,000 clones listed, approximately 78% are singletons. Here the sequenced sample was peripheral blood, taken from a patient treated with radiotherapy plus ipilimumab. These receptors originate from a human donor with non-small cell lung cancer who had stable disease on radiotherapy plus ipilimumab.

The chain carries TRBV6-5 and TRBJ2-1; D is ambiguous. This CDR3 spans 14 amino acids. V gave up 4 bases and J gave up 4 bases, with 11 bases separating them. CDR1 and CDR2 (germline): MNHEY, SVGAGI. The CDR3 sequence: CASSSPGFYNEQFF. CDR3 DNA sequence: TGTGCCAGCAGTTCGCCGGGTTTTTACAATGAGCAGTTCTTC.

The gene calls are TRBV9 and TRBJ2-3, with D possibly being TRBD2 (5 bases). CDR3 size: 14 residues. With 0 bases removed from V and 3 bases from J, the gap between germline ends came to 8 bases. CDR1 SGDLS and CDR2 YYNGEE come from the germline V gene. The CDR3 coding sequence is TGTGCCAGCAGCGTAGCGGGAATAACAGATACGCAGTATTTT. This encodes CASSVAGITDTQYF.

The CDR3 reads CASSVGQGRNEQFF. CDR3 DNA: TGTGCCAGCAGCGTGGGGCAGGGTAGGAATGAGCAGTTCTTC. The chain links TRBV9 to TRBJ2-1; the D gene is possibly TRBD1 (5 bases). The length of the CDR3 is 14 residues. Per germline, CDR1 SGDLS and CDR2 YYNGEE. Trimming took off 2 bases at V and 7 bases at J, with 13 bases between the two ends.

This chain connects TRBV7-2 to TRBJ2-1, with D possibly being TRBD1 (6 bases). The ends were cut back, 7 bases at V and 7 bases at J, with 11 bases in the middle. CDR1 and CDR2 from the germline V gene are SGHTA and FQGNSA. This CDR3 has 12 residues. The CDR3 DNA follows: TGTGCCAGCAAACAGGGTGAAAATGAGCAGTTCTTC. Amino acids: CASKQGENEQFF.

The chain has TRBV28 and TRBJ1-1, with 7 bases fitting TRBD1. The CDR3 is 13 residues long. Germline V gene sequence: CDR1 MDHEN, CDR2 SYDVKM. V lost 6 bases to trimming and J lost 5 bases; unmatched junction nucleotides: 6. CDR3 amino acids: CASRVPGGTEAFF. CDR3 bases: TGTGCCAGCAGAGTTCCAGGGGGGACTGAAGCTTTCTTT.

The rearrangement links TRBV6-1 to TRBJ1-1; 7 bases line up with TRBD1. This CDR3 has 12 amino acids. From germline, CDR1 is MNHNS and CDR2 SASEGT. V lost 5 bases to trimming and J lost 8 bases; unmatched junction nucleotides: 5. In nucleotides, the CDR3 is TGTGCCAGCAGTCTCCGGGACAGAGAAGCTTTCTTT. Translated: CASSLRDREAFF.

This clone was recorded a few times. This chain connects TRBV5-8 to TRBJ1-5; the D gene is possibly TRBD1 (6 bases). Germline-derived CDR1 and CDR2 are SGHTS and YDEGEE. CDR3 length: 15 residues. The V and J ends lost 4 bases and 5 bases respectively, with 16 bases between them. The CDR3 sequence: CASSPRQVRYQPQHF. The CDR3 DNA reads as TGTGCCAGCAGCCCGCGACAGGTTCGGTATCAGCCCCAGCATTTT.

This CDR3 is CASTTMRVGSNQPQHF. The CDR3 DNA sequence: TGTGCCAGCACCACAATGAGGGTAGGGAGCAATCAGCCCCAGCATTTT. The chain recombines TRBV28 with TRBJ1-5; D is unclear. V gave up 7 bases and J gave up 1 base, with 17 bases separating them. CDR1 and CDR2 from the germline V gene are MDHEN and SYDVKM. The CDR3 consists of 16 residues.

The chain carries TRBV9 and TRBJ1-3; D remains unclear. Trimming cost V 6 bases and J 3 bases, with 7 bases left between them. Germline V gene lookup returns CDR1 SGDLS and CDR2 YYNGEE. The length of the CDR3 is 12 residues. The CDR3 bases are TGTGCCAGCATGGGCGATGGAAACACCATATATTTT. As protein: CASMGDGNTIYF.

The table lists this clone with a few counts. CDR3 sequence (DNA): TGTGCCAGCAGTTTCGCGTACCCGGGCACAGATACGCAGTATTTT. Protein: CASSFAYPGTDTQYF. The chain couples TRBV27 to TRBJ2-3, with D unclear. Germline loops: CDR1 MNHEY, CDR2 SMNVEV (reference sequence). Trimming took 3 bases from V and 1 from J, leaving 11 bases between them. There are 15 residues in the CDR3.

The V call is TRBV27, the J call TRBJ2-5, with TRBD1 matching 8 bases. The DNA matches TRBJ2-7 better at its end, which makes the J call doubtful. CDR1 is MNHEY and CDR2 is SMNVEV in the germline V gene (reference sequence). The CDR3 contains 14 residues. CDR3 amino acids: CASNPQGQGYEQYF. The CDR3 bases are TGTGCCAGCAACCCTCAAGGACAGGGCTACGAGCAGTACTTC.

The chain couples TRBV5-6 to TRBJ2-5; 14 bases match TRBD2. CDR1 and CDR2 (germline): SGHDT, YYEEEE. The trim removed 1 base at V and 11 bases at J, leaving 13 bases unmatched. The CDR3 is 17 amino acids. In DNA, the CDR3 is TGTGCCAGCAGCTTGTCGCAGGGACTAGCGGGAGTCGCAGAGCAGTACTTC. Translation: CASSLSQGLAGVAEQYF.

The J gene is TRBJ2-7, the V gene TRBV2; a weak D match, TRBD1 (6 bases). Trimming took 5 bases from V and 0 from J, leaving 8 bases between them. Germline V gene lookup returns CDR1 SNHLY and CDR2 FYNNEI. There are 13 residues in the CDR3. CDR3 in DNA: TGTGCCAGCAGTACGGACAGCTCCTACGAGCAGTACTTC. This encodes CASSTDSSYEQYF.

V gene TRBV4-1 combines with J gene TRBJ2-1; no clear D gene. The V gene lost 0 bases and the J gene lost 0 bases, with 12 bases spanning the gap. The CDR3 has 17 residues. Germline CDR1 MGHRA, CDR2 YSYEKL. The CDR3 DNA follows: TGCGCCAGCAGCCAAGATATGGCGGAGAGCTCCTACAATGAGCAGTTCTTC. Translating it yields CASSQDMAESSYNEQFF.

This clone was seen a few times. This sequence joins TRBV2 and TRBJ2-7; TRBD1 matches at 9 bases. V lost 5 bases to trimming and J lost 3 bases; unmatched junction nucleotides: 5. CDR3 size: 14 residues. Germline CDR1 is SNHLY and CDR2 is FYNNEI. Here the CDR3 DNA reads TGTGCCAGCAGTCCAAAGACAGGGGGCTACGAGCAGTACTTC. As protein: CASSPKTGGYEQYF.

The V gene is TRBV7-2, the J gene TRBJ2-3; no reliable D call. Trimming cost V 1 base and J 3 bases, with 5 bases left between them. The CDR3 contains 13 residues. Germline lookup yields CDR1 SGHTA and CDR2 FQGNSA. For the CDR3, the DNA is TGTGCCAGCAGCTTAGTCGGTACAGATACGCAGTATTTT. It codes for CASSLVGTDTQYF.

About this clone: The germline gene is not matched at one end of the junction; a read error may be the cause. The chain joins TRBV7-7 to TRBJ2-7, with D maybe TRBD1 (5 bases). Germline CDR1 SSHAT, CDR2 FNYEAQ (reference sequence). The CDR3 covers 13 residues. The CDR3 region has the DNA TGTGCTAGCAGCTTAGGGGCAGGGTACGAGCAGTACTTC. Protein: CASSLGAGYEQYF.

This clone showed up just a few times. The chain has TRBV7-6 and TRBJ2-7; 7 positions match TRBD2. The CDR3 is made up of 12 amino acids. Germline-derived CDR1 and CDR2 are SGHVS and FNYEAQ. V lost 5 bases to trimming and J lost 6 bases; unmatched junction nucleotides: 4. CDR3 loop: CASSGGGSEQYF. Here the CDR3 DNA reads TGTGCCAGCAGCGGGGGAGGGTCCGAGCAGTACTTC.

This clone is a singleton in its sample. The V gene is TRBV6-1, the J gene TRBJ2-5; D unclear. This CDR3 comprises 20 residues. The V gene's germline CDR1 is MNHNS and CDR2 SASEGT. With 2 bases removed from V and 0 bases from J, the gap between germline ends came to 25 bases. The DNA of the CDR3 is TGTGCCAGCAGTGAATCTTTAAAGTTTTATCGCGCCCTTAACCAAGAGACCCAGTACTTC. Translating gives CASSESLKFYRALNQETQYF.

This chain uses TRBV6-6 with TRBJ1-5, with D hard to call. CDR1 and CDR2 (germline): MNHNY, SVGAGI (reference sequence). V was trimmed by 5 bases and J by 4 bases, leaving 12 bases between them. The CDR3 sequence is 14 residues long. The CDR3 DNA follows: TGTGCCAGCAGTGGACGGACTGATAATCAGCCCCAGCATTTT. It is translated as CASSGRTDNQPQHF.

The CDR3 sequence: CASSVEGGRTKQYF. CDR3 in DNA: TGTGCCAGCAGCGTAGAGGGAGGCCGGACAAAGCAGTACTTC. The chain links TRBV9 to TRBJ2-7, with D possibly TRBD2 on 6 matching bases. The CDR3 is 14 amino acids. With 0 bases removed from V and 8 bases from J, the gap between germline ends came to 15 bases. CDR1 SGDLS and CDR2 YYNGEE come from the germline V gene.

The CDR3 here is CSAREGYTF. Written as DNA, the CDR3 is TGCAGTGCGAGGGAGGGCTACACCTTC. This chain links TRBV20-1 with TRBJ1-2; no reliable D call. With 6 bases removed from V and 8 bases from J, the gap between germline ends came to 7 bases. CDR1 is DFQATT, CDR2 SNEGSKA, per germline (reference sequence). The length of the CDR3 is 9 residues.

The genes are TRBV19 and TRBJ1-2; 9 bases match TRBD1. Germline-derived CDR1 and CDR2 are LNHDA and SQIVND (reference sequence). V was clipped by 7 bases and J by 7 bases; unmatched bases: 4. This CDR3 region has 12 residues. The CDR3 here is CASKTGGSGYTF. The CDR3 DNA follows: TGTGCCAGTAAAACAGGGGGCAGTGGCTACACCTTC.

A word on this clone: The sample contains more than one DNA sequence encoding this CDR3. The rearrangement uses TRBV10-3 and TRBJ2-5; the match to TRBD1 covers 8 bases. The germline gives CDR1 ENHRY, CDR2 SYGVKD. The ends lost 10 bases at V and 5 bases at J; junction bases unmatched: 12. This CDR3 has 14 residues. This CDR3 is CATGLYQGAETQYF. DNA for the CDR3: TGTGCCACCGGACTCTACCAGGGGGCGGAGACCCAGTACTTC.

This clone was recorded once. The J gene is TRBJ2-2, the V gene TRBV4-1, with a weak D call TRBD2 (5 bases). CDR1 MGHRA and CDR2 YSYEKL come from the germline V gene. The ends were cut back, 1 base at V and 1 base at J, with 7 bases in the middle. This CDR3 region has 15 residues. CDR3 DNA: TGCGCCAGCAGCCAAGTGGCGGGGAACACCGGGGAGCTGTTTTTT. This encodes CASSQVAGNTGELFF.

On this clone itself: Within the sample, other DNA sequences also encode this same CDR3. The V call is TRBV18, the J call TRBJ2-5; 8 bases align to TRBD1. The J segment lost 3 bases and the V segment lost 3 bases, leaving 6 bases of the junction unmatched. The CDR3 totals 15 residues. The germline gives CDR1 KGHSH, CDR2 LQKENI. The CDR3 DNA reads as TGTGCCAGCTCACCTCGGGACAGGTTAGAAGAGACCCAGTACTTC. It codes for CASSPRDRLEETQYF.

J is TRBJ1-3 and V is TRBV28, with TRBD1 matching over 7 bases. Germline CDR1 and CDR2: MDHEN and SYDVKM. This CDR3 has 14 amino acids. The ends lost 6 bases at V and 3 bases at J; junction bases unmatched: 5. The CDR3 is CASRGQGGGNTIYF. CDR3 in DNA: TGTGCCAGCAGAGGCCAGGGGGGTGGAAACACCATATATTTT.